The 27 T cell receptor beta chains reported below all come from one sample, sequenced in a study of blood T cell repertoires in COVID-19. Data came from immunoSEQ multiplex PCR; TCRdb stores just in-frame clones and leaves some out. This repertoire shows 200,000 or so clones, 80% to 85% found once; its top ten account for approximately 5.4%. Sequencing input: peripheral blood. The origin of the receptors is a woman aged 25 to 39 with acute or convalescent COVID-19.

The chain has TRBV4-3 and TRBJ2-7; 7 nucleotides line up with TRBD1. The trim removed 4 bases at V and 2 bases at J, leaving 5 bases unmatched. The CDR3 runs 14 residues. The germline gives CDR1 LGHNA, CDR2 YSLEER. CDR3 DNA sequence: TGCGCCAGCAGCCCTTCCCAGGGGGCCTACGAGCAGTACTTC. Translated: CASSPSQGAYEQYF.

The chain's CDR3 is CASSIGTTTKYF. For the CDR3, the DNA is TGTGCCAGTAGTATTGGTACTACTACTAAGTACTTC. The chain has TRBV19 and TRBJ2-5; no definite D call. The germline CDR1 and CDR2 sequences are LNHDA and SQIVND (reference sequence). V lost 3 bases and J lost 12, with 14 bases in between. CDR3 length: 12 amino acids.

V and J are TRBV7-9 and TRBJ2-2, with D perhaps TRBD1 (6 bases). Germline lookup yields CDR1 SEHNR and CDR2 FQNEAQ (reference sequence). CDR3 length: 16 residues. With 2 bases removed from V and 5 bases from J, the gap between germline ends came to 15 bases. The chain's CDR3 is CASSLRTGRRTGELFF. In nucleotides, the CDR3 is TGTGCCAGCAGCTTACGAACAGGGAGAAGGACCGGGGAGCTGTTTTTT. The entire variable domain, with the rest obtained from reference TRBV7-9 and TRBJ2-2, is as follows: DTGVSQNPRHKITKRGQNVTFRCDPISEHNRLYWYRQTLGQGPEFLTYFQNEAQLEKSRLLSDRFSAERPKGSFSTLEIQRTEQGDSAMYLCASSLRTGRRTGELFFGEGSRLTVL.

This clone has just a few counts. V usage is TRBV28 and J usage is TRBJ1-1; D is unclear. The CDR3 is 16 residues long. Trimming removed 2 bases at V and 0 bases at J, with 13 bases between. Germline loops: CDR1 MDHEN, CDR2 SYDVKM. Here the CDR3 reads CASSLEAGRMNTEAFF. The CDR3 DNA reads TGTGCCAGCAGTTTAGAGGCCGGCCGGATGAACACTGAAGCTTTCTTT. The full variable domain, its missing parts supplied by reference TRBV28 and TRBJ1-1, is DVKVTQSSRYLVKRTGEKVFLECVQDMDHENMFWYRQDPGLGLRLIYFSYDVKMKEKGDIPEGYSVSREKKERFSLILESASTNQTSMYLCASSLEAGRMNTEAFFGQGTRLTVV.

The chain recombines TRBV4-2 with TRBJ2-1, with 14 nucleotides matching TRBD2. Germline V gives CDR1 LGHNA, CDR2 YNFKEQ. J was trimmed by 7 bases and V by 0 bases; bases with no gene match: 8. The CDR3 runs 18 residues. CDR3 bases: TGTGCCAGCAGCCAAGACTCCCAGGGACTAGCGGGGGAGAATGAGCAGTTCTTC. Protein: CASSQDSQGLAGENEQFF.

Only one count was recorded for this clone. The chain uses TRBV7-9 and TRBJ1-2; a weak D match, TRBD1 (5 bases). The CDR3 runs 15 residues. Germline-derived CDR1 and CDR2 are SEHNR and FQNEAQ (reference sequence). V lost 5 bases and J 4 bases, leaving 17 bases between the germline ends. In nucleotides, the CDR3 is TGTGCCAGCAGCCCGGATGGTGGGGGGACCTATGGCTACACCTTC. Protein sequence: CASSPDGGGTYGYTF.

V and J are TRBV29-1 and TRBJ2-1, with TRBD2 matching 14 bases. Germline CDR1 SQVTM, CDR2 ANQGSEA. The CDR3 spans 14 residues. J gave up 5 bases and V 6 bases, and 3 bases lay outside the gene matches. The CDR3 region is CSVPGLAGDNEQFF. The CDR3 DNA is TGCAGCGTCCCGGGACTAGCGGGGGACAATGAGCAGTTCTTC.

The V call is TRBV4-1, the J call TRBJ1-1; D is possibly TRBD1 (6 bases). The germline V and J ends were trimmed by 5 bases and 2 bases, with 15 bases remaining between them. CDR1 and CDR2 (germline): MGHRA, YSYEKL. CDR3 size: 15 residues. This CDR3 reads CASSSPGRGNTEAFF. CDR3 nucleotide sequence: TGCGCCAGCAGCTCCCCGGGCAGGGGAAACACTGAAGCTTTCTTT.

The chain carries TRBV9 and TRBJ2-2; 10 bases fit TRBD1. The V segment lost 4 bases and the J segment 8 bases; nucleotides outside the gene matches: 8. CDR1 and CDR2 (germline): SGDLS, YYNGEE. CDR3 length: 15 amino acids. CDR3 amino acids: CASSPPGQGWGELFF. The CDR3 DNA reads as TGTGCCAGCAGCCCCCCGGGACAGGGGTGGGGGGAGCTGTTTTTT.

As concerns this clone: The junction differs from germline at one of its ends, possibly a read error. The chain carries TRBV7-6 and TRBJ1-6; D gene unclear. The CDR3 loop spans 12 amino acids. Germline-derived CDR1 and CDR2 are SGHVS and FNYEAQ. CDR3 sequence (DNA): TGTGCCGGCAGCTTAGCGGGAGGGCCCCTCCACTTT. As protein: CAGSLAGGPLHF. The complete variable domain, with remaining parts taken from reference TRBV7-6 and TRBJ1-6, reads GAGVSQSPRYKVTKRGQDVALRCDPISGHVSLYWYRQALGQGPEFLTYFNYEAQQDKSGLPNDRFSAERPEGSISTLTIQRTEQRDSAMYRCAGSLAGGPLHFGNGTRLTVT.

This chain links TRBV27 with TRBJ2-5, with D perhaps TRBD2 (5 bases). The CDR3 is 12 amino acids. V was shortened by 5 bases and J by 7 bases, with 11 bases between the two germline ends. Germline CDR1 and CDR2: MNHEY and SMNVEV (reference sequence). Written as DNA, the CDR3 is TGTGCCAGCAGTACCCAACGGGGGACCCAGTACTTC. As protein: CASSTQRGTQYF.

The J gene is TRBJ1-5, the V gene TRBV30; 7 positions agree with TRBD1. V was pared by 2 bases and J by 3 bases, with 19 bases of the junction left unmatched. This CDR3 region has 19 residues. Germline V gene lookup returns CDR1 GTSNPN and CDR2 SVGIG (reference sequence). The CDR3 region has the DNA TGTGCCTGGAGTACAAAATACCCTAAACAGGGGCCCCTCAATCAGCCCCAGCATTTT. It translates to CAWSTKYPKQGPLNQPQHF.

This clone was detected only a few times. The chain joins TRBV28 to TRBJ2-7; TRBD1 is a possible D gene (6 bases). The germline V gene encodes CDR1 MDHEN and CDR2 SYDVKM. The CDR3 length is 16 residues. V was trimmed by 7 bases and J by 3 bases, leaving 22 bases between them. CDR3 residues: CASTPRQGSIGYEQYF. The CDR3 bases are TGTGCCAGCACCCCAAGGCAGGGGTCTATAGGCTACGAGCAGTACTTC.

CDR3 in amino acids: CASSHRVAHEQYF. The CDR3 DNA reads as TGTGCCAGCAGCCACAGGGTAGCTCACGAGCAGTACTTC. The chain has TRBV7-2 and TRBJ2-7; a possible D gene is TRBD1 (6 bases). V lost 5 bases to trimming and J lost 5 bases, with 13 bases between them. Germline loops: CDR1 SGHTA, CDR2 FQGNSA. The CDR3 has 13 residues.

This clone showed up just once. The rearrangement uses TRBV9 and TRBJ2-7; the match to TRBD1 covers 9 bases. V lost 0 bases, J lost 4 bases, and 5 bases stayed unmatched. The CDR3 runs 15 residues. Per germline, CDR1 SGDLS and CDR2 YYNGEE. The DNA of the CDR3 is TGTGCCAGCAGCGTAGAGGGACAGGGATTTTACGAGCAGTACTTC. This translates into CASSVEGQGFYEQYF. Complete variable domain (other parts from reference TRBV9 and TRBJ2-7): DSGVTQTPKHLITATGQRVTLRCSPRSGDLSVYWYQQSLDQGLQFLIQYYNGEERAKGNILERFSAQQFPDLHSELNLSSLELGDSALYFCASSVEGQGFYEQYFGPGTRLTVT.

This clone was detected a few times. This chain links TRBV28 with TRBJ1-2; D gene ambiguous. Trimming removed 2 bases at V and 1 base at J, with 8 bases between. Germline-derived CDR1 and CDR2 are MDHEN and SYDVKM. CDR3 length: 14 residues. DNA of the CDR3: TGTGCCAGCAGTTTAGGGCAGAATAACTATGGCTACACCTTC. Translated: CASSLGQNNYGYTF.

V and J are TRBV6-5 and TRBJ1-1; 10 bases agree with TRBD1. Germline-derived CDR1 and CDR2 are MNHEY and SVGAGI. CDR3 length: 13 amino acids. V shed 6 bases, J shed 6 bases, and the junction held 4 bases outside the gene matches. The chain's CDR3 is CASRGQGKAEAFF. DNA of the CDR3: TGTGCCAGCAGGGGACAGGGGAAGGCTGAAGCTTTCTTT.

This rearrangement joins TRBV28 to TRBJ1-2; TRBD1 agrees at 7 bases. The CDR3 loop spans 13 amino acids. With V trimmed by 4 bases and J by 5 bases, 4 bases remained unmatched. Germline loops: CDR1 MDHEN, CDR2 SYDVKM. For the CDR3, the DNA is TGTGCCAGCAGTTCAGGGACAGCTTATGGCTACACCTTC. Translated: CASSSGTAYGYTF.

J is TRBJ2-1 and V is TRBV24-1; the match to TRBD1 covers 7 bases. CDR1 is KGHDR, CDR2 SFDVKD, per germline. This CDR3 is 17 amino acids long. Trimming at V came to 4 bases and at J to 0 bases, leaving 8 bases not matched to a gene. The CDR3 is CATSDPGTDRSYNEQFF. For the CDR3, the DNA is TGTGCCACCAGTGACCCCGGGACAGATCGCTCCTACAATGAGCAGTTCTTC.

The chain links TRBV27 to TRBJ1-1; TRBD1 matches at 8 bases. CDR1 and CDR2 from the germline V gene are MNHEY and SMNVEV (reference sequence). The CDR3 spans 15 residues. V lost 5 bases and J lost 0; bases outside the gene matches: 5. CDR3 sequence: CASSGRQGMNTEAFF. The CDR3 region has the DNA TGTGCCAGCAGTGGGAGACAGGGGATGAACACTGAAGCTTTCTTT.

The sample holds a few counts of this clone. This chain links TRBV9 with TRBJ2-2; D is ambiguous. Looked up from germline, CDR1 is SGDLS and CDR2 is YYNGEE. Deletions cut 0 bases from V and 1 base from J, with 4 bases between. This CDR3 contains 14 residues. The chain's CDR3 is CASSVAVNTGELFF. CDR3 coding DNA: TGTGCCAGCAGCGTAGCGGTGAACACCGGGGAGCTGTTTTTT.

The chain combines TRBV5-1 with TRBJ1-2, with a possible D match to TRBD1 (5 bases). This CDR3 has 15 residues. The germline CDR1 and CDR2 sequences are SGHRS and YFSETQ. V shed 0 bases and J shed 0 bases, with 9 bases lying between them. The DNA for the CDR3 is TGCGCCAGCAGCTTGGAGGGGATATCTAACTATGGCTACACCTTC. Its protein product is CASSLEGISNYGYTF.

V and J are TRBV2 and TRBJ2-1; D might be TRBD2 (5 bases). V was cut by 7 bases and J by 6 bases, with 13 bases left in between. Germline V CDR1 and CDR2: SNHLY, FYNNEI. This CDR3 is built from 13 residues. The CDR3 DNA is TGTGCCAGCATTAAGTGGGAGAGCAATGAGCAGTTCTTC. It yields the protein CASIKWESNEQFF.

This clone has a handful of counts. V and J are TRBV18 and TRBJ1-2, with TRBD1 as a possible D gene (5 bases). The germline CDR1 and CDR2 sequences are KGHSH and LQKENI. The CDR3 is 15 amino acids. Trimming cost V 3 bases and J 3 bases, with 14 bases left between them. CDR3 sequence reads: CASSPSRGDYYGYTF. DNA for the CDR3: TGTGCCAGCTCACCGAGCCGAGGGGACTACTATGGCTACACCTTC.

A single count supports this clone. The chain uses TRBV10-3 and TRBJ1-2, with TRBD1 as a possible D gene (5 bases). V lost 4 bases and J lost 0, with 12 bases in between. This CDR3 contains 15 residues. Germline CDR1 and CDR2: ENHRY and SYGVKD. CDR3 coding DNA: TGTGCCATCAGTGGAAGGACACCAGCTAACTATGGCTACACCTTC. As protein: CAISGRTPANYGYTF.

This chain connects TRBV10-3 to TRBJ2-3; possible D gene TRBD1, 5 bases. The V gene lost 10 bases and the J gene lost 8 bases, with 13 bases spanning the gap. The CDR3 is made up of 11 amino acids. CDR1 and CDR2 from the germline V gene are ENHRY and SYGVKD. The CDR3 is CATMGQGTQYF. The CDR3 region has the DNA TGTGCCACCATGGGCCAGGGTACGCAGTATTTT.

The chain uses TRBV3-1 (or the pseudogene TRBV3-2) and TRBJ2-7; tentative D call: TRBD2 (5 bases). V was clipped by 4 bases and J by 4 bases, with 11 bases between them. Germline V gene sequence: CDR1 LGHDT, CDR2 YNNKEL (reference sequence). The CDR3 is 13 amino acids. CDR3 nucleotides: TGTGCCAGCAGCCTACGCTTAGCGTACGAGCAGTACTTC. Amino acids: CASSLRLAYEQYF.